This T cell receptor (beta chain) was sequenced for a study of shared clonotypes between healthy human individuals (dated by TCRdb to 2018 to 2021). Notes on the research overall: The cohort comprised two women and a few men aged 18 to 49 years. To increase sequencing depth and limit assay-specific biases, TCR repertoire library preparation and sequencing were carried out by different laboratories using diverse techniques. To estimate repertoire size and how much clonotype sharing occurs between individuals, the study deeply sequenced the blood TCR repertoires of five healthy adults. Each donor's leukapheresis produced roughly between roughly 0.85 and 9 billion PBMCs. For each donor, CD4 naive and CD4 memory were each run on three plates, CD8 naive on two plates, and CD8 memory on one plate.

On this clone itself: Its antigen is still unknown. Per-nucleotide qualities are absent, and no much larger clonotype sits a single base away.

The full study reports these points: Based on pairwise subsampling, the degree of clonotype sharing among donors was expected to be affected by sequencing depth. Sampling was restricted to blood, and TCR repertoires in tissues likely differ from the TCR repertoires found in blood. The small number of donors limited the genetic and exposure-history diversity represented. Estimated clonotype richness was generally larger for naive than for memory subsets. Incomplete sequencing was indicated by rarefaction of sorted-subset datasets, despite the large sequencing depth. Clonotypes shared by all four sorted-subset donors showed higher generation probabilities than non-shared clonotypes. Across a few donors, approximately 4.6% of naive CD4, roughly 3.3% of naive CD8, roughly 2.2% of memory CD4, and approximately 0.4% of memory CD8 clonotypes were shared.

Donors were healthy HIV-negative adults with no recently reported acute infections or vaccinations. Every donor was a Caucasian adult residing in Nashville, Tennessee, USA. CD4+ T cells were enriched through magnetic negative selection, after which naive cells were positively selected on CD45RA and the remaining negative fraction served as the memory subset. Blood was obtained by leukapheresis, after which PBMCs were separated by Ficoll-Histopaque density gradient centrifugation and cryopreserved in liquid nitrogen vapor phase. Analytical flow cytometry was used to check the purity and quantity of every magnetically sorted T cell population. Genomic DNA was isolated from each sorted fraction and quantified by UV absorbance on a Nanodrop 2000c. TCR CDR3 regions were amplified from genomic DNA by multiplex PCR using the deep immunoSEQ assay. Extracted genomic DNA from each cell subset was distributed evenly across all wells of several immunoSEQ 96-well plates, and each plate was treated as a replicate. Each replicate PCR for sorted subsets received roughly 0.2 ug genomic DNA, equal to some 32,000 T cell genomes. The purified libraries were quantified using a Qubit 3.0 fluorometer, sized with a Bioanalyzer 2100, and then quantified again using the KAPA Library Quantification kit. A separate single-read 150-cycle Illumina NextSeq 550 flow cell was used to sequence each immunoSEQ 96-well plate. In the paper's pipeline: Because the immunoSEQ output included only junctional sequences and no quality scores, the filtering could not be the same as the filtering used for full-length reads. To assign V/J genes and CDR3, sequences were annotated against IMGT germline references using PyIR, a Python wrapper for IgBLAST v1.9. Reads were filtered out if the reads had weak V/J assignments (E-value above 1e-6), no CDR3, stop codons, out-of-frame junctions, or ambiguous translated residues. V3J clonotypes were defined by identical inferred V gene, J gene, and CDR3 amino acid sequence. The percentage overlap between two repertoires was calculated by dividing the number of shared unique clonotypes by the size of the smaller repertoire. Richness of each repertoire was evaluated using RTK rarefaction, the Chao1 estimator, and Recon v2.1 estimates of unobserved clonotypes. OLGA was used to compute generation probabilities for all TCRbeta clonotypes that the gDNA method yielded from a few donors. Imported from immuneACCESS, the table was reduced by TCRdb to in-frame sequences with V and J called. These copies leave out some clones; in studies compared against another copy, an unresolved V gene accounts for under half, and the cause of the remainder is not known. V and J calls and clone size are copied from that table; D and trimming were computed from the DNA. This sample comprises 850,000 to 1,200,000 clones, around 74% of them detected only once. The ten largest make up approximately 1.3% of the sample.

The CDR3, from cysteine to phenylalanine, totals 16 residues. Here the CDR3 DNA is all that survives: 48 bases in frame from base 1. The germline V gene (reference sequence) specifies GTSNPN as CDR1 and SVGIG as CDR2. V is reduced by 8 bases and J by 0 bases, leaving a spacing of 17 bases between them. The sequenced material came from memory CD4+ T cells sorted from blood. The label giving this sample's cell subset or site can be read as: CD45RA-negative fraction. The rearrangement joined TRBV30 to TRBJ2-6; possibly the D gene is TRBD2, per 5 matching bases. This sequence was found in a man between 18 and 35 years old in good health. CDR3 protein: CALRAGFYSGANVLTF. The nucleotide sequence is given as TGTGCCCTGAGGGCAGGTTTTTACTCTGGGGCCAACGTCCTGACTTTC.